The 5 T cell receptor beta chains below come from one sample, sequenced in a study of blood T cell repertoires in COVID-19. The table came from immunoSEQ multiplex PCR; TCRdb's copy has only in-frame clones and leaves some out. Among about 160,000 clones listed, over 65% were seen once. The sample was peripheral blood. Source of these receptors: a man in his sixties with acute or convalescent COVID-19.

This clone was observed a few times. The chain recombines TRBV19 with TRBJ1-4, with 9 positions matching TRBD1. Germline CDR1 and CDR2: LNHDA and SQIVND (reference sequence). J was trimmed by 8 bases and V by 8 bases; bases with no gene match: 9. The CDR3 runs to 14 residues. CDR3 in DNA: TGTGCCAGTGGACAGGGACAGGGTCGCGAAAAACTGTTTTTT. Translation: CASGQGQGREKLFF.

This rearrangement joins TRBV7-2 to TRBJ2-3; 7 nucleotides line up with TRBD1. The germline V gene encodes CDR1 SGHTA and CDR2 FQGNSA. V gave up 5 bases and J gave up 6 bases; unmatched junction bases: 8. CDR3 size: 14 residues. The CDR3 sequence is CASSPRQGRDTQYF. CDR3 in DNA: TGTGCCAGCAGCCCTCGACAGGGTAGGGATACGCAGTATTTT.

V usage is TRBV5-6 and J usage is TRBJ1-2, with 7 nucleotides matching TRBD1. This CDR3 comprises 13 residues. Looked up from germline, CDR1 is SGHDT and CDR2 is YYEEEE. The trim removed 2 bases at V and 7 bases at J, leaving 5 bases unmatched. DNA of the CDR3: TGTGCCAGCAGCTTAGGGGACAGTCGTGGCTACACCTTC. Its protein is CASSLGDSRGYTF.

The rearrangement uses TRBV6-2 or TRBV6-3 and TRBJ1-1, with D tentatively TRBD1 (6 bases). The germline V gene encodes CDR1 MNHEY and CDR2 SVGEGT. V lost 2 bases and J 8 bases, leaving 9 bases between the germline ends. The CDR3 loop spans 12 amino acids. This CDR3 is CASSYRTAEAFF. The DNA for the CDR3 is TGTGCCAGCAGTTACAGGACAGCCGAAGCTTTCTTT.

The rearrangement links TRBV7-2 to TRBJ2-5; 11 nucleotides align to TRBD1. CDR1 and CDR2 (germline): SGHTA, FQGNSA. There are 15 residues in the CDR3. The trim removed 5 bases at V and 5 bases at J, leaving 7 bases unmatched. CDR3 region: CASSPRTGGGETQYF. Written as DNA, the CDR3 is TGTGCCAGCAGCCCGAGGACAGGGGGCGGTGAGACCCAGTACTTC.